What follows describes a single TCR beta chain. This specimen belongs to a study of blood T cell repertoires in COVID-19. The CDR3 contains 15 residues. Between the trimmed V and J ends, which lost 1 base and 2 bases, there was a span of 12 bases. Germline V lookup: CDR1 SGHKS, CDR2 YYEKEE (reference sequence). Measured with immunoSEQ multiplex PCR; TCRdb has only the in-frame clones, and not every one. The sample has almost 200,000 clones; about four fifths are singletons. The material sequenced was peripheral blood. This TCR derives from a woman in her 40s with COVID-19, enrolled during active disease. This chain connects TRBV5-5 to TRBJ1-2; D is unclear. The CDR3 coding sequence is TGTGCCAGCAGCTTGAGCGGCGGCAGAAACTATGGCTACACCTTC. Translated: CASSLSGGRNYGYTF.